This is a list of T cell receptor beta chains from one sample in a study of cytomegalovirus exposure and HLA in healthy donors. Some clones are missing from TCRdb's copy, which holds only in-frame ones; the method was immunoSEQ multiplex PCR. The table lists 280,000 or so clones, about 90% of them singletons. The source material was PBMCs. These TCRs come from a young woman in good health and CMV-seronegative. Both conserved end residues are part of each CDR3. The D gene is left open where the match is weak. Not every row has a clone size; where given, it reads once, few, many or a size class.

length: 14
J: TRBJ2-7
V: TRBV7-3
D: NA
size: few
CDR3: CASSPGASSYEQYF
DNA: TGTGCCAGCAGCCCAGGGGCCAGCTCCTACGAGCAGTACTTC

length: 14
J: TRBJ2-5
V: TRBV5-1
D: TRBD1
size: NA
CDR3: CASSLGDRRETQYF
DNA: TGCGCCAGCAGCTTGGGGGACAGGCGGGAGACCCAGTACTTC

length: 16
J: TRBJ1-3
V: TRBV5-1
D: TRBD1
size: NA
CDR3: CASSLAGQRGPNTIYF
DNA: TGCGCCAGCAGCTTGGCGGGACAGAGGGGCCCAAACACCATATATTTT

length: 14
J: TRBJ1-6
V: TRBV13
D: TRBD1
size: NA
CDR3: CASSYGQDNSPLHF
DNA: TGTGCCAGCAGCTACGGACAGGATAATTCACCCCTCCACTTT

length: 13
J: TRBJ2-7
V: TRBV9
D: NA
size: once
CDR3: CASSRGGSYEQYF
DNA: TGTGCCAGCAGCCGAGGGGGCTCCTACGAGCAGTACTTC

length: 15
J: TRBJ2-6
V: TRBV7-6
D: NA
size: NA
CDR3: CASSPGNSGANVLTF
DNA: TGTGCCAGCAGCCCGGGGAACTCTGGGGCCAACGTCCTGACTTTC

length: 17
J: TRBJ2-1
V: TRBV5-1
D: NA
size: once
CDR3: CASSLAPGGLIYNEQFF
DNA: TGCGCCAGCAGCTTGGCCCCCGGTGGACTCATCTACAATGAGCAGTTCTTC

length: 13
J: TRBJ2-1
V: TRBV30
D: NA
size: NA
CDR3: CAWIGDTYNEQFF
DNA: TGTGCCTGGATTGGCGACACCTACAATGAGCAGTTCTTC

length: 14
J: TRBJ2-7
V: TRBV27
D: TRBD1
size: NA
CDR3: CASSMTGLSYEQYF
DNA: TGTGCCAGCAGCATGACAGGGTTATCCTACGAGCAGTACTTC

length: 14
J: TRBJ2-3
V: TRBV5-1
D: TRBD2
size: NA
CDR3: CASSLGTSGDTQYF
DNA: TGCGCCAGCAGCCTAGGGACTAGCGGCGATACGCAGTATTTT

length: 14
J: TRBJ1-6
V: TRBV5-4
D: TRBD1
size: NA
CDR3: CASSWDRYNSPLHF
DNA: TGTGCCAGCAGCTGGGACAGGTATAATTCACCCCTCCACTTT

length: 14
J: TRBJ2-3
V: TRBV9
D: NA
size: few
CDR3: CASSAAVAADTQYF
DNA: TGTGCCAGCAGCGCCGCGGTAGCGGCAGATACGCAGTATTTT

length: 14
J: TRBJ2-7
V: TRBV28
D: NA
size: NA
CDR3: CASSLYTHPYEQYF
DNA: TGTGCCAGCAGTTTATATACACATCCCTACGAGCAGTACTTC

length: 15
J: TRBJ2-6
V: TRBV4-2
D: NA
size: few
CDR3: CASSAPISGANVLTF
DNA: TGTGCCAGCAGCGCGCCGATCTCTGGGGCCAACGTCCTGACTTTC

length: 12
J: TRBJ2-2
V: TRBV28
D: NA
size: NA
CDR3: CATGPNTGELFF
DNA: TGTGCCACGGGTCCCAACACCGGGGAGCTGTTTTTT

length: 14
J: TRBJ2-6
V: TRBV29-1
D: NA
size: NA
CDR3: CSFTGSSGANVLTF
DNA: TGCAGCTTCACAGGATCCTCTGGGGCCAACGTCCTGACTTTC

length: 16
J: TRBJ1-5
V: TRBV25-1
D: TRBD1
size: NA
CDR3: CASSGAGGAGNQPQHF
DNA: TGTGCCAGCAGTGGCGCAGGGGGCGCGGGCAATCAGCCCCAGCATTTT

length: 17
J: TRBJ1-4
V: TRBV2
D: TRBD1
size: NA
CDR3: CASRKRTGGNLGEKLFF
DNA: TGTGCCAGCAGAAAGAGGACAGGGGGTAATCTAGGGGAAAAACTGTTTTTT

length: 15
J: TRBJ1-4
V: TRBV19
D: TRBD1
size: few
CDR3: CATRDSPATNEKLFF
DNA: TGTGCCACCAGGGACAGCCCTGCAACTAATGAAAAACTGTTTTTT

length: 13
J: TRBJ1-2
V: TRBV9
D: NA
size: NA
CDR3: CASSVATDYGYTF
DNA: TGTGCCAGCAGCGTTGCCACGGACTATGGCTACACCTTC